This passage covers 24 T cell receptor beta chains from one sample sequenced in a study of T cells in women clearing cervical HPV infection. The assay was immunoSEQ multiplex PCR, and TCRdb's table has in-frame clones only and misses some. This sample's table reports more than 25,000 clones. Material for sequencing was blood buffy coat. These receptors were obtained from a woman between 18 and 70 years old with a cervical HPV16 infection that either progressed to CIN3+ or cleared (not recorded which).

On this clone: The read stops 3 residues short of the end of the CDR3; the missing end is completed from the germline J gene. The rearrangement uses TRBV6-1 and TRBJ2-3; no definite D call. The germline gives CDR1 MNHNS, CDR2 SASEGT. CDR3 length: 16 amino acids. This CDR3 is CASSEDNRVLGETQYF. CDR3 DNA (partial): TGTGCCAGCAGTGAAGATAATCGGGTACTCGGAGAGACG.

As to this clone: The sequence runs out 3 residues before the end of the CDR3; the remainder is reconstructed from the germline J gene. The rearrangement uses TRBV20-1 and TRBJ2-3; TRBD2 aligns across 14 bases. V trimming: 8 bases; J trimming: 5 bases; junction bases outside the gene matches: 12. The CDR3 runs 16 residues. Germline CDR1 reads DFQATT; CDR2 reads SNEGSKA (reference sequence). Partial CDR3 DNA: TGCAGTTCCCCATTGACTAGCGGGAGGGGGATAGATACG. This gives the protein CSSPLTSGRGIDT. The full CDR3 protein reads CSSPLTSGRGIDTQYF.

As for this clone: The read terminates 3 residues before the CDR3 end, so the remaining end is supplied by the germline J gene. The chain employs TRBV6-1 and TRBJ1-1; D is unclear. Germline CDR1 MNHNS, CDR2 SASEGT. The CDR3 length is 17 residues. V was pared by 1 base and J by 0 bases, with 15 bases between. The part of the CDR3 DNA that was read is TGTGCCAGCAGTGAAGAGAGTATCGGGGTCCTGAACACTGAA. Translating it yields CASSEESIGVLNTE. The whole CDR3 is CASSEESIGVLNTEAFF.

Concerning this clone itself: The CDR3 is cut off 3 residues early in the read; its end comes from the germline J gene. The rearrangement joins TRBV18 to TRBJ2-3; TRBD1 or TRBD2 may be the D gene (5 bases each). This CDR3 contains 14 residues. Germline V lookup: CDR1 KGHSH, CDR2 LQKENI. CDR3 loop: CASSPPSQGETQYF. The part of the CDR3 DNA that was read is TGTGCCAGCTCACCACCGTCTCAAGGGGAGACG.

On this clone itself: Read data end 3 residues before the CDR3 end; the end is taken from the germline J gene. The chain carries TRBV12-3 or TRBV12-4 and TRBJ2-7; D gene uncertain. Trimming removed 1 base from V and 3 bases from J, with 10 bases in between. The CDR3 consists of 14 residues. CDR3 DNA, as far as it was read: TGTGCCAGCAGTTTAGGAGACTCGATCTACGAG. It specifies CASSLGDSIYE. The full CDR3 sequence reads CASSLGDSIYEQYF.

Concerning this clone: The missing CDR3 end, 3 residues past where the read stops, is filled in from the germline J gene. The V gene is TRBV19, the J gene TRBJ1-2; TRBD1 agrees at 12 bases. The CDR3 runs to 14 residues. Germline assignment: CDR1 LNHDA and CDR2 SQIVND (reference sequence). Incomplete CDR3 DNA: TGTGCCAGTAGCCGGGACAGGGGGCTGGGGGGC. This gives the protein CASSRDRGLGG. The entire CDR3 is CASSRDRGLGGYTF. The full variable domain, its missing parts supplied by reference TRBV19 and TRBJ1-2, is DGGITQSPKYLFRKEGQNVTLSCEQNLNHDAMYWYRQDPGQGLRLIYYSQIVNDFQKGDIAEGYSVSREKKESFPLTVTSAQKNPTAFYLCASSRDRGLGGYTFGSGTRLTVV.

To note about this clone: The CDR3 end is not reached by the read, which stops 3 residues before it; the germline J gene fills it in. The chain combines TRBV5-4 with TRBJ2-7; D may match TRBD1 or TRBD2 (7 bases each). Germline V CDR1 and CDR2: SGHNT, YYREEE (reference sequence). Trimming pared 7 bases from V and 1 base from J, leaving 15 bases between. CDR3 size: 14 residues. Partial CDR3 DNA: TGTGCCAGCCGACAGGGAGGGGGATCCTACGAG. Its translation is CASRQGGGSYE. The entire CDR3 reads CASRQGGGSYEQYF.

Details on this clone: The read ends 3 residues before the CDR3 terminus; that terminus is restored from the germline J gene. The chain combines TRBV7-9 with TRBJ2-7, with a weak D call TRBD1 (5 bases). Germline loops: CDR1 SEHNR, CDR2 FQNEAQ (reference sequence). The CDR3 totals 14 residues. V lost 3 bases and J 2 bases, leaving 11 bases between the germline ends. CDR3 amino acids: CASSLSAGTYEQYF. The sequenced CDR3 bases are TGTGCCAGCAGCTTGAGCGCAGGGACCTACGAG.

The chain's CDR3 is CASSWGDRGRITEAFF. CDR3 DNA (partial): TGCGCCAGCAGCTGGGGGGACAGGGGGCGGATCACTGAA. The V call is TRBV5-1, the J call TRBJ1-1, with 12 bases matching TRBD1. The read ends 3 residues before the CDR3 terminus; that terminus is restored from the germline J gene. Unmatched junction bases numbered 7, after V lost 3 bases and J lost 4 bases. Germline V gene data show CDR1 as SGHRS and CDR2 as YFSETQ. The CDR3 covers 16 residues.

As for this clone: The CDR3 is cut off 3 residues early in the read; its end comes from the germline J gene. The chain links TRBV5-4 to TRBJ2-5, with D uncertain. The CDR3 covers 12 residues. Germline CDR1 SGHNT, CDR2 YYREEE (reference sequence). Between the trimmed V and J ends, which lost 2 bases and 1 base, there was a span of 3 bases. The CDR3 loop is CASSLGQETQYF. Incomplete CDR3 DNA: TGTGCCAGCAGCTTAGGCCAAGAGACC.

As for this clone: Coverage ceases 3 residues before the CDR3 finishes, and the germline J gene fills in the end. The chain links TRBV19 to TRBJ2-1; 9 bases line up with TRBD2. V gave up 5 bases and J gave up 6 bases; unmatched junction bases: 11. CDR1 and CDR2 (germline): LNHDA, SQIVND (reference sequence). CDR3 size: 16 residues. CDR3 loop: CASSLQLAGASNEQFF. The CDR3 DNA, read in part, is TGTGCCAGTAGTCTTCAATTAGCGGGAGCAAGCAATGAG.

Comments on this clone: The read terminates 3 residues ahead of where the CDR3 ends, so the germline J gene completes it. The chain joins TRBV12-5 to TRBJ2-7; 7 positions agree with TRBD2. The J segment lost 1 base and the V segment lost 4 bases, leaving 7 bases of the junction unmatched. The length of the CDR3 is 15 residues. The germline gives CDR1 LGHNT, CDR2 FRNRAP. Incomplete CDR3 DNA: TGTGCTAGTGGTTACGGCGGGAGCCTGTCCTACGAG. As protein: CASGYGGSLSYE. The complete CDR3 reads CASGYGGSLSYEQYF.

The CDR3: CAWTLAGAETDTQYF. CDR3 bases read: TGTGCCTGGACTTTAGCGGGAGCTGAAACAGATACG. V usage is TRBV30 and J usage is TRBJ2-3; TRBD2 agrees at 9 bases. With the read ending 3 residues before the CDR3 end, the germline J gene is used to fill in that end. The CDR3 runs to 15 residues. With 4 bases clipped from V and 3 bases from J, the junction kept 8 bases outside the gene matches. Germline loops: CDR1 GTSNPN, CDR2 SVGIG (reference sequence). The full variable domain, with the rest looked up from reference TRBV30 and TRBJ2-3, is SQTIHQWPATLVQPVGSPLSLECTVEGTSNPNLYWYRQAAGRGLQLLFYSVGIGQISSEVPQNLSASRPQDRQFILSSKKLLLSDSGFYLCAWTLAGAETDTQYFGPGTRLTVL.

Here the CDR3 reads CASSSPPQGAFGANVLTF. The part of the CDR3 DNA that was read is TGTGCCAGCAGCTCCCCACCGCAGGGGGCTTTTGGGGCCAACGTC. The V gene is TRBV7-3, the J gene TRBJ2-6, with TRBD1 matching over 8 bases. Sequencing ends 3 residues short of the CDR3 end; the germline J gene provides the rest. CDR3 length: 18 amino acids. V gave up 4 bases and J gave up 3 bases; unmatched junction bases: 11. The germline V gene has CDR1 SGHTA and CDR2 FQGTGA.

CDR3 in amino acids: CASSEMRRATDTQYF. The part of the CDR3 DNA that was read is TGTGCCAGCAGCGAGATGCGGCGGGCCACAGATACG. The V call is TRBV7-2, the J call TRBJ2-3, with D possibly being TRBD2 (5 bases). Read data end 3 residues before the CDR3 end; the end is taken from the germline J gene. In germline, CDR1 is SGHTA, CDR2 FQGNSA. The germline V and J ends were trimmed by 5 bases and 2 bases, with 14 bases remaining between them. This CDR3 contains 15 residues.

On this clone: The read terminates 3 residues before the CDR3 end, so the remaining end is supplied by the germline J gene. The V and J genes are TRBV30 and TRBJ1-2; D remains unclear. The CDR3 loop spans 13 amino acids. Per the germline V gene, CDR1 is GTSNPN and CDR2 is SVGIG (reference sequence). The V end was cut by 4 bases, the J end by 2 bases, with 11 bases between. The sequenced CDR3 bases are TGTGCCTGGACCTCGACACGAAACTATGGC. Protein: CAWTSTRNYG. The whole CDR3 region reads CAWTSTRNYGYTF.

A word on this clone: A junction boundary mismatches the germline segment, possibly from a read error. The CDR3 end lies 3 residues beyond the end of the read and is filled in from the germline J gene. The J gene is TRBJ2-2, the V gene TRBV6-1; perhaps TRBD2 as D (5 bases). The CDR3 has 15 amino acids. The germline CDR1 and CDR2 sequences are MNHNS and SASEGT. CDR3 DNA (partial): TGTACCAGCAGTGAACTAGGCGGGAACACCGGGGAG. It translates to CTSSELGGNTGE. The full CDR3 protein is CTSSELGGNTGELFF.

As regards this clone: The CDR3 goes on 3 residues after the read ends, and that part is filled in from the germline J gene. This chain links TRBV6-2 or TRBV6-3 with TRBJ2-3; 9 bases fit TRBD1. CDR1 and CDR2 (germline): MNHEY, SVGEGT. V lost 6 bases, J lost 1 base, and 5 bases stayed unmatched. The CDR3 has 15 amino acids. CDR3 in amino acids: CASRYRGRGTDTQYF. CDR3 DNA, as far as it was read: TGTGCCAGCAGGTACAGGGGGCGGGGCACAGATACG.

To note about this clone: The observed sequence ends 3 residues before the CDR3 terminus, with the missing tail filled in from the germline J gene. The chain links TRBV29-1 to TRBJ2-7; D is possibly TRBD2 (5 bases). Trimming left V 5 bases short and J 0 bases short, with 17 bases between. Germline CDR1 reads SQVTM; CDR2 reads ANQGSEA. The CDR3 covers 15 residues. The CDR3 region is CSVNLFGVSSYEQYF. The CDR3 DNA, read in part, is TGCAGCGTTAATCTATTCGGGGTTAGCTCCTACGAG.

Concerning this clone: The CDR3 is cut off 3 residues early in the read; its end comes from the germline J gene. The J gene is TRBJ2-7, the V gene TRBV29-1; 10 nucleotides align to TRBD2. V was clipped by 7 bases and J by 2 bases; unmatched bases: 8. The CDR3 totals 14 residues. Germline V lookup: CDR1 SQVTM, CDR2 ANQGSEA. The CDR3 sequence is CSDPPSGGTYEQYF. The sequenced part of the CDR3 DNA is TGCAGCGACCCCCCTAGCGGGGGCACCTACGAG.

For this clone: The read terminates 3 residues before the CDR3 end, so the remaining end is supplied by the germline J gene. This chain joins TRBV18 and TRBJ1-4; unclear D gene. The germline gives CDR1 KGHSH, CDR2 LQKENI. CDR3 size: 13 residues. The V and J ends lost 3 bases and 3 bases respectively, with 5 bases between them. CDR3 DNA (partial): TGTGCCAGCTCACCTTCGTCTAATGAAAAA. Residues: CASSPSSNEK. The full-length CDR3 reads as CASSPSSNEKLFF.

Comment on this clone: The read ends 3 residues shy of where the CDR3 ends; the end is completed using the germline J gene. V gene TRBV10-3 combines with J gene TRBJ1-1; the D is unclear. Germline loops: CDR1 ENHRY, CDR2 SYGVKD. The CDR3 spans 13 residues. Between the trimmed V and J ends, which lost 7 bases and 1 base, there was a span of 10 bases. The CDR3 sequence: CAINGERNTEAFF. Partial CDR3 DNA: TGTGCCATCAACGGGGAGAGGAACACTGAA.

A remark on this clone: The missing CDR3 end, 3 residues past where the read stops, is filled in from the germline J gene. V gene TRBV6-4 combines with J gene TRBJ2-2; D is unclear. The CDR3 has 14 residues. The germline CDR1 and CDR2 sequences are MRHNA and SNTAGT. V shed 5 bases and J shed 1 base, with 8 bases lying between them. The DNA read from the CDR3 is TGTGCCAGCAGTCTTTCGTGGAACACCGGGGAG. This encodes CASSLSWNTGE. The full CDR3 is CASSLSWNTGELFF.

To note about this clone: The CDR3 end is not reached by the read, which stops 3 residues before it; the germline J gene fills it in. V usage is TRBV2 and J usage is TRBJ2-7; D not certain. CDR1 and CDR2 from the germline V gene are SNHLY and FYNNEI. Trimming took 8 bases from V and 6 from J, leaving 14 bases between them. This CDR3 is built from 12 residues. The covered CDR3 bases are TGTGCCAGCCTACTCCGACCGGGCGAG. Amino acid sequence: CASLLRPGE. The whole CDR3 is CASLLRPGEQYF.